A selection of T cell receptor beta chains follows, all from one sample in a study of blood T cell repertoires in COVID-19. Clones were sequenced by immunoSEQ multiplex PCR, and TCRdb holds only the in-frame ones, with some missing. The repertoire holds 110,000 or so clones, with about 83% as singletons. Sample: peripheral blood. Receptors were obtained from a man aged 55 to 70 with acute or convalescent COVID-19. The CDR3 runs from the conserved cysteine through the conserved F or W. Fields, in order: D gene, J gene, V gene, CDR3 protein. The D gene is left open where the match is weak.

d_call: -
j_call: TRBJ1-6
v_call: TRBV5-1
cdr3_aa: CASSLGGRDSPLHF

d_call: -
j_call: TRBJ2-7
v_call: TRBV5-1
cdr3_aa: CASSLLRDYEQYF

d_call: -
j_call: TRBJ2-3
v_call: TRBV21-1
cdr3_aa: CASSGEGQGEADTQYF

d_call: TRBD1
j_call: TRBJ2-3
v_call: TRBV12-3/TRBV12-4
cdr3_aa: CASSRQGPDTQYF

d_call: TRBD1
j_call: TRBJ2-6
v_call: TRBV18
cdr3_aa: CASSPRVTGGFNSGANVLTF

d_call: -
j_call: TRBJ2-1
v_call: TRBV5-1
cdr3_aa: CASSLGRVLTDNEQFF

d_call: -
j_call: TRBJ1-1
v_call: TRBV14
cdr3_aa: CASSHAENTEAFF

d_call: -
j_call: TRBJ2-1
v_call: TRBV5-1
cdr3_aa: CASSLAARGSYNEQFF

d_call: -
j_call: TRBJ2-2
v_call: TRBV3-1/TRBV3-2
cdr3_aa: CASTSIGELFF

d_call: -
j_call: TRBJ1-1
v_call: TRBV5-6
cdr3_aa: CASSNTGTEAFF

d_call: TRBD1
j_call: TRBJ2-4
v_call: TRBV7-3
cdr3_aa: CASSVDRGNIQYF

d_call: TRBD1
j_call: TRBJ2-5
v_call: TRBV5-6
cdr3_aa: CASTIDRGLIGETQYF

d_call: -
j_call: TRBJ1-6
v_call: TRBV4-3
cdr3_aa: CASSPTTSGDSPLHF

d_call: -
j_call: TRBJ1-2
v_call: TRBV6-2/TRBV6-3
cdr3_aa: CASSYSSGTNYGYTF

d_call: TRBD1
j_call: TRBJ1-1
v_call: TRBV5-1
cdr3_aa: CASSYTGGLEAFF

d_call: -
j_call: TRBJ2-3
v_call: TRBV7-2
cdr3_aa: CASSGLWQRVTDTQYF

d_call: -
j_call: TRBJ1-4
v_call: TRBV24-1
cdr3_aa: CATRRMEEKLFF

d_call: -
j_call: TRBJ2-5
v_call: TRBV19
cdr3_aa: CASMLTATSLETQYF

d_call: -
j_call: TRBJ1-3
v_call: TRBV3-1/TRBV3-2
cdr3_aa: CASSQSRRAAGNTIYF

d_call: TRBD2
j_call: TRBJ2-1
v_call: TRBV19
cdr3_aa: CASSTGLGVQFF

d_call: TRBD1
j_call: TRBJ1-1
v_call: TRBV6-5
cdr3_aa: CASLRRTGYTEAFF

d_call: -
j_call: TRBJ2-1
v_call: TRBV12-3/TRBV12-4
cdr3_aa: CASTSDSNEQFF

d_call: TRBD1
j_call: TRBJ2-1
v_call: TRBV11-2
cdr3_aa: CASQGQGLYNEQFF

d_call: -
j_call: TRBJ1-1
v_call: TRBV19
cdr3_aa: CASSPVAGAMNTEAFF

d_call: TRBD1
j_call: TRBJ1-3
v_call: TRBV2
cdr3_aa: CASSELGTGASSGNTIYF

d_call: TRBD2
j_call: TRBJ2-1
v_call: TRBV15
cdr3_aa: CATSRVAGAYNEQFF

d_call: -
j_call: TRBJ1-1
v_call: TRBV5-1
cdr3_aa: CASSLATSIGRGTEAFF

d_call: -
j_call: TRBJ2-6
v_call: TRBV6-1
cdr3_aa: CASSESRDNSGANVLTF